Described below is a single T cell receptor beta chain sequence and its context. The antigen this receptor binds is unknown. No per-base quality is available; no much larger clone lies one base away. In the prospective study, participants were roughly 18 to 100 years old, resided in about two dozen geographic areas of the United States, and were enrolled through a virtual design. In the prospective study, participants were assigned to cohorts based on the clinical history participants reported in a screening survey and a study questionnaire. ImmuneRACE Cohort 3 recovered participants were defined by two consecutive negative NP/OP PCR tests, healthcare professional clearance, or symptom resolution. Each participant in the prospective study had whole blood, serum and a nasopharyngeal or oropharyngeal swab collected by mobile phlebotomists. Participants in the prospective study had the option to provide additional blood draws and questionnaires over a roughly 2-month period. Blood samples from the prospective study were shipped frozen or at room temperature prior to DNA extraction.

TCRbeta CDR3 regions were amplified from genomic DNA using the immunoSEQ Assay, a bias-controlled multiplex PCR. The study's own analysis went as follows. The number of nucleated cells in each sample was estimated by amplification of reference gene primers within the assay. Sequence reads were collapsed and filtered to measure the absolute abundance of every unique TCRbeta CDR3 rearrangement. For each sample, productive Simpson clonality was calculated as the square root of Simpson's diversity index across productive rearrangements. Sourced from immuneACCESS, this table was stored by TCRdb with only in-frame sequences that have V and J called. A share of the clones is absent; for the studies checked, an unresolved V gene accounts for under half, and the remainder has no known explanation. D and trimming come from the DNA, and the V and J calls and clone size come from that table. Counted in this sample were about 170,000 clones; 87% of them appeared once. Of the sample, 7% falls within the top ten clones.

The CDR3 numbers 14 residues from cysteine through phenylalanine. The only DNA kept is the CDR3, 42 bases in frame from the first base. Per the germline V gene, MDHEN is the CDR1 and SYDVKM is the CDR2. Between the V and J ends, shortened by 8 bases and 7 bases respectively, the junction contains 21 bases. This specimen belongs to a study of blood T cell repertoires in COVID-19 (dated by TCRdb to about 2020). Regarding the study in general: The collaborator samples originated in the United States, Italy and Spain and spanned the acute and convalescent phases of COVID-19. Nearly every sample came with metadata listing a de-identified subject ID, COVID-19 status, age in years and sex. The repertoires were released in a freely available public database meant as a resource for research on the immune response to SARS-CoV-2. Deeply sampled blood TCRbeta repertoires from subjects exposed to, actively infected with, or recovered from COVID-19 were included in the dataset. The prospective study material was composed of cDNA or gDNA derived from T cells, B-cell-depleted T cells, or PBMCs. Where available, HLA class I and class II types were obtained from metadata supplied by the sample provider rather than from assay-based typing. The samples were drawn from two sources: the first 160 participants of the ongoing ImmuneRACE study, and fewer than 1,500 subjects contributed by 6 global collaborators.

General conclusions and limits of the study: Clinical and demographic metadata were provided uncurated, with the amount varying by source and participant.

Here the chain combines TRBV28 and TRBJ2-7; a tentative D call is TRBD2 (6 bases match). This receptor was obtained from a woman between 50 and 59 years old who had recovered from COVID-19. Sequencing was carried out using PBMCs or T cells enriched from blood (not recorded which). The CDR3 protein is CASWRDRSSGEQYF. The DNA reads as follows: TGTGCCAGCTGGCGGGACCGTTCTTCGGGGGAGCAGTACTTC.